This is a list of T cell receptor beta chains from one sample in a study of cytomegalovirus exposure and HLA in healthy donors. Using immunoSEQ multiplex PCR, the repertoire was profiled, and TCRdb retains in-frame clones only, with some absent. Of about 200,000 clones listed, roughly 80% are singletons. The sequencing input was PBMCs. These receptors were collected from a woman in her 40s in good health and CMV-seronegative. CDR3s include the opening cysteine and the closing phenylalanine or tryptophan. Not all rows give a size; the values are once, few, many and, for expanded clones, a class.

len,v_gene,abundance,CDR3aa
15,TRBV2,.,CASSEPDRGLEEQYF
16,TRBV2,.,CASSESNSRVGQPQHF
15,TRBV27,.,CASSLSIDRLYEQYF
14,TRBV28,.,CASSLLGGWTEAFF
16,TRBV28,once,CASSLYPGAGANVLTF
18,TRBV7-3,.,CASSLRTGTGKNRNGYTF
15,TRBV28,.,CASSMDRVKVHGYTF
16,TRBV27,.,CASSYTGTSGRNEQYF
12,TRBV19,.,CASSEGNTEAFF
15,TRBV7-6,.,CASSLEGLASYEQYF
15,TRBV11-2,.,CASSSRDRGSYEQYF
16,TRBV11-2,once,CASSLDSLARPYEQYF
13,TRBV6-6,.,CASSLGQGNTIYF
16,TRBV10-1,.,CASSDVSKASSYEQYF
15,TRBV19,once,CASSNSGGSGDTQYF
17,TRBV7-2,.,CASSPGTGGDLSAGYTF
14,TRBV19,.,CASSYRGLNQPQHF
16,TRBV5-1,.,CASSLGPGQGRNEQFF
12,TRBV5-1,.,CASSWDREKLFF
13,TRBV19,.,CASSMGRNYEQYF
12,TRBV7-2,.,CASSPGIYGYTF
16,TRBV15,.,CATSRGITTNTGELFF
14,TRBV5-5,few,CASSFASGSYEQYF
15,TRBV10-3,.,CAISESGGAGSEQFF
14,TRBV30,.,CAWTGTGLNQPQHF
14,TRBV5-1,.,CASSFEGREETQYF
17,TRBV9,.,CASSNWTAYSGANVLTF
16,TRBV7-9,.,CASSLAASGVNQPQHF
20,TRBV18,.,CASSPGSGGKSSSGANVLTF
15,TRBV5-1,few,CASSFQGHQNTEAFF
15,TRBV19,.,CASSATSQGADGYTF
15,TRBV29-1,.,CSACNLAGGEDTQYF
15,TRBV6-1,.,CASSEVFQDIYEQYF
13,TRBV7-9,.,CASSLVENTEAFF
15,TRBV27,.,CASSLSPSSGNTIYF
12,TRBV9,.,CASSAFTDTQYF
13,TRBV2,.,CASSERGGEKLFF
13,TRBV29-1,once,CSVDRADQETQYF
16,TRBV19,once,CASSMSSGAGVYEQYF
17,TRBV30,.,CAWSLSWGQSGANVLTF
14,TRBV5-1,.,CASNWAGVGTEAFF
16,TRBV6-4,.,CASSDPAGGVSYEQYF
14,TRBV5-6,once,CASSLVGTDYEQYF
17,TRBV15,.,CATSRGWGGTGSYEQYF
17,TRBV4-2,.,CASSQLGTSGRRYEQYF
14,TRBV6-1,.,CASRAERGPYEQYF
15,TRBV27,.,CASSRDRRPNQPQHF
14,TRBV15,.,CATSSRDSSYEQYF
14,TRBV19,.,CASSRQLGNQPQHF
14,TRBV6-6,once,CASSYSNRVDDYTF
15,TRBV5-1,.,CASTGTGEARETQYF
16,TRBV18,.,CASSPDTSSYNSPLHF
14,TRBV5-4,once,CASSVTGYPVEQYF
15,TRBV10-1,.,CASSESTGVGTEAFF